This T cell receptor (beta chain) was sequenced for a study of CD8 T cells in Susac syndrome. RNA was extracted with the RNeasy kit, and a quantity of roughly 0.5 to 1 ug was reverse transcribed using random hexamers. Coverage of TCR beta CDR3 amplification by immunoSEQ multiplex PCR extended to 54 Vbeta and 13 Jbeta. TCRdb used MiXCR to reprocess the immunoSEQ multiplex PCR reads, holding one entry per CDR3 protein. The top ten hold about 0.073% of the sample, which has approximately 160,000 distinct CDR3 sequences, about 91% seen once. The CDR3 length is 14 residues. Trimming removed 6 bases from V and 3 bases from J; junction bases left unmatched: 6. Germline CDR1 MNHEY, CDR2 SVGAGI.

Sequenced sample: CD4+ T cells from PBMCs. The TCR comes from a human donor in good health. This rearrangement joins TRBV6-5 to TRBJ1-1; TRBD1 matches 8 bases. CDR3: CASRVDRGDTEAFF. The CDR3 coding sequence is TGTGCCAGCAGGGTAGACAGGGGTGACACTGAAGCTTTCTTT.